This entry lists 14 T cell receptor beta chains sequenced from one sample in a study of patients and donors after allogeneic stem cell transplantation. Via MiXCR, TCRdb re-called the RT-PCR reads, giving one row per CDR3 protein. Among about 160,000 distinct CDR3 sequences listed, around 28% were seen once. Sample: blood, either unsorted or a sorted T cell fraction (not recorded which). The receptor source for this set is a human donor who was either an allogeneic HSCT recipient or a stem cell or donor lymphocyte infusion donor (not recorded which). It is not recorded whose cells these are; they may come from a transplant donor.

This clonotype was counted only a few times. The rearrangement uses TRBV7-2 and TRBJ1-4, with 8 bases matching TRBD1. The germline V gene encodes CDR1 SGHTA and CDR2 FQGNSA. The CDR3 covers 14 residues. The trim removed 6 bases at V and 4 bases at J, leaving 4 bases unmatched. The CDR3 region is CASSKGQGNEKLFF. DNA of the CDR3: TGTGCCAGCAGTAAAGGACAGGGTAATGAAAAACTGTTTTTT.

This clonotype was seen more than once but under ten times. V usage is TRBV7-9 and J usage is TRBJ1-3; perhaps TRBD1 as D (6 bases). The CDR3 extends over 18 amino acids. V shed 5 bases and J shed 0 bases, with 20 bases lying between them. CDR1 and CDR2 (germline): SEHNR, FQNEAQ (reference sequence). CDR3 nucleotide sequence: TGTGCCAGCAGCCAGCCCTCCTCGGGACACTCCTCTGGAAACACCATATATTTT. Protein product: CASSQPSSGHSSGNTIYF.

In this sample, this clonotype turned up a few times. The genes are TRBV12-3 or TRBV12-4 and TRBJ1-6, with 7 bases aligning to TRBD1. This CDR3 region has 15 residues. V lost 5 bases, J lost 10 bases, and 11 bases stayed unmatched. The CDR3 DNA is TGTGCCAGCAGTCTCCCTCGGACAGGTCGATCACCCCTCCACTTT. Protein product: CASSLPRTGRSPLHF.

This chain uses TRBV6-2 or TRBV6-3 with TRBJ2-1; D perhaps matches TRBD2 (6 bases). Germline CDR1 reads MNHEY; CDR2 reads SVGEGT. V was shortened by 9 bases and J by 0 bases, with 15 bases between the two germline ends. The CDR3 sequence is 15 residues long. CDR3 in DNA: TGTGCCAGTCATTATCGGGAGCTCTCCTACAATGAGCAGTTCTTC. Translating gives CASHYRELSYNEQFF.

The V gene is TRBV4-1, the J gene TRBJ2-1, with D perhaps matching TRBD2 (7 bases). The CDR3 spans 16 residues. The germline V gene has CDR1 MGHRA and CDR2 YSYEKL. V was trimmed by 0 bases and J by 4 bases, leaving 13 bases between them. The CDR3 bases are TGCGCCAGCAGCCAAGATGGCCGGGGGGCTTACAATGAGCAGTTCTTC. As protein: CASSQDGRGAYNEQFF.

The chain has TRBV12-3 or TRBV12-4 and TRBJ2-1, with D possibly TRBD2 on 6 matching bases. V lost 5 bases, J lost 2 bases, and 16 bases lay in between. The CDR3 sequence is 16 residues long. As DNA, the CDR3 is TGTGCCAGCAGTCCAACTAGCAGCTTGACCTACAATGAGCAGTTCTTC. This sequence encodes CASSPTSSLTYNEQFF.

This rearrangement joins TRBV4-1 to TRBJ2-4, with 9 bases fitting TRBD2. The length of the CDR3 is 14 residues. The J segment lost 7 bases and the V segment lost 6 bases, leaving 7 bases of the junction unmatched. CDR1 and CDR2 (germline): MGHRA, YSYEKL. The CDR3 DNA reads TGCGCCAGCAGTCCCGGGACTAGCCCCAACATTCAGTACTTC. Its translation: CASSPGTSPNIQYF.

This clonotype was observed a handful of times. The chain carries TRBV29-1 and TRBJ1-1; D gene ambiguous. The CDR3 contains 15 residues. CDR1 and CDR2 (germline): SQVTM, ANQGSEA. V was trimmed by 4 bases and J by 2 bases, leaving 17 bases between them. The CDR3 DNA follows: TGCAGCGTTGCAGCACCCGACATTGGTAACACTGAAGCTTTCTTT. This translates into CSVAAPDIGNTEAFF.

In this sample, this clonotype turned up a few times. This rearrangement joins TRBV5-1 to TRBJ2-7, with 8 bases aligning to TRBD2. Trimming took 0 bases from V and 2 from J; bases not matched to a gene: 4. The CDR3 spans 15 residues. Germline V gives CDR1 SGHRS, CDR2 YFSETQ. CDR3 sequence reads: CASSLDSGAPYEQYF. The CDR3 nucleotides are TGCGCCAGCAGCTTGGATAGCGGGGCACCCTACGAGCAGTACTTC. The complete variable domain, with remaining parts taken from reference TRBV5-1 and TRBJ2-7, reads KAGVTQTPRYLIKTRGQQVTLSCSPISGHRSVSWYQQTPGQGLQFLFEYFSETQRNKGNFPGRFSGRQFSNSRSEMNVSTLELGDSALYLCASSLDSGAPYEQYFGPGTRLTVT.

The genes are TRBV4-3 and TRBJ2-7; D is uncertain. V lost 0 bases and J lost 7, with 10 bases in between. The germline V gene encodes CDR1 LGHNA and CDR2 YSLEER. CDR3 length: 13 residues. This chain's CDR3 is CASSQEYAGEQYF. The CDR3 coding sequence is TGCGCCAGCAGCCAAGAGTACGCCGGGGAGCAGTACTTC.

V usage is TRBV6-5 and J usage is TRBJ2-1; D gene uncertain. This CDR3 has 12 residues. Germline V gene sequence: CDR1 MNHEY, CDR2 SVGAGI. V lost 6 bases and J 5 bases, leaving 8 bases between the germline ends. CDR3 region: CASRGNNNEQFF. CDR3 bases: TGTGCCAGCAGGGGGAACAACAATGAGCAGTTCTTC.

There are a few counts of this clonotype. The CDR3 spells CASSRIETVQETQYF. The CDR3 DNA reads as TGTGCCAGCAGCCGCATAGAGACAGTACAAGAGACCCAGTACTTC. The chain has TRBV27 and TRBJ2-5, with D possibly matching TRBD1 (5 bases). This CDR3 is 15 amino acids long. The germline V gene has CDR1 MNHEY and CDR2 SMNVEV (reference sequence). The V end lost 6 bases, the J end lost 2 bases, and 16 bases lay between the germline ends.

CDR3 nucleotides: TGTGCCAGTTTGACAGGCCGGGAGGGATACGAGCAGTACTTC. This codes for CASLTGREGYEQYF. This chain links TRBV2 with TRBJ2-7; 8 bases match TRBD2. Germline-derived CDR1 and CDR2 are SNHLY and FYNNEI. CDR3 size: 14 residues. Germline trimming cut 9 bases from V and 4 bases from J; bases unmatched to any gene: 11.

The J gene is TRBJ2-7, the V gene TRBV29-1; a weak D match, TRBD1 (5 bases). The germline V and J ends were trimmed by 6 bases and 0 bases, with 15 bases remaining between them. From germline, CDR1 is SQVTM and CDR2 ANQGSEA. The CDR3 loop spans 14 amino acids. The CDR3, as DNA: TGCAGCGTAGGAATTACAGGATACTCCTACGAGCAGTACTTC. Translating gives CSVGITGYSYEQYF.